This T cell receptor beta chain is from a study of blood T cells in healthy people across ages. Across the whole study: Per two T cells, template switching captured roughly one barcoded beta molecule. Study-level results: Both naive CD4+ cell counts and diversity were greater in long-lived donors than in aged donors.

There are 15 residues in the CDR3. Germline values: CDR1 SGHRS, CDR2 YFSETQ. The V and J ends lost 7 bases and 0 bases, in that order; junction bases with no gene match: 7. Researchers report isolating at least 6 million PBMCs per sample. As to this clonotype: What it recognizes is unknown.

Combining a sample-barcoded 5' primer with a J-beta primer mix, a second PCR ran for roughly 7 to 12 cycles. Tags on each cDNA molecule came from a template-switch adaptor with 12 random nucleotides. In TCRdb, the 5' RACE reads were re-called with MiXCR into one record per CDR3 protein. Seen here are hundreds of thousands of distinct CDR3 sequences, around 45% observed once, and the top ten hold approximately 18%. Sequences were obtained from blood. The V gene is TRBV5-1, the J gene TRBJ2-5, with 9 bases matching TRBD2. This receptor was taken from a man at least 80 years old in good health. Written as DNA, the CDR3 is TGCGCCAGCCGTTCGGCTAGCGGGAACCAAGAGACCCAGTACTTC. It encodes CASRSASGNQETQYF.